The 20 T cell receptor beta chains presented below share a single source sample, sequenced in a study of cytomegalovirus exposure and HLA in healthy donors. Primers included in the PCR were 60 Vbeta and 13 Jbeta primers. The table came from immunoSEQ multiplex PCR; TCRdb's copy has only in-frame clones and leaves some out. This table has roughly 110,000 clones, 60% to 80% appearing once. Sample: PBMCs. These receptors all come from a boy between 10 and 17 years old in good health and CMV-seronegative.

A note on this clone: This CDR3 is also generated by other DNA sequences in the sample. The genes are TRBV6-5 and TRBJ1-1, with TRBD1 identical over 8 bases. After removal of 5 bases from V and 3 bases from J, the junction contained 5 bases not matched to a gene. The CDR3 length is 14 residues. Germline V lookup: CDR1 MNHEY, CDR2 SVGAGI. The chain's CDR3 is CASSHRTGYTEAFF. The CDR3 region has the DNA TGTGCCAGCAGTCATAGGACAGGGTACACTGAAGCTTTCTTT.

The chain carries TRBV6-1 and TRBJ1-5; D may be TRBD1 (6 bases). Germline V gene lookup returns CDR1 MNHNS and CDR2 SASEGT. CDR3 length equals 15 residues. V was cut by 4 bases and J by 5 bases, with 15 bases left in between. CDR3 region: CASSARGGKDQPQHF. In DNA, the CDR3 is TGTGCCAGCAGTGCCAGGGGTGGAAAGGATCAGCCCCAGCATTTT.

J is TRBJ2-7 and V is TRBV5-1; tentatively, D is TRBD2 (5 bases). V lost 0 bases to trimming and J lost 2 bases, with 15 bases between them. Germline CDR1 SGHRS, CDR2 YFSETQ. There are 16 residues in the CDR3. DNA for the CDR3: TGCGCCAGCAGCTTGGGCGGGTGGGAGAGGCCCTACGAGCAGTACTTC. It translates to CASSLGGWERPYEQYF.

The genes are TRBV4-2 and TRBJ1-1, with TRBD1 as a possible D gene (5 bases). Germline lookup yields CDR1 LGHNA and CDR2 YNFKEQ. This CDR3 is 17 amino acids long. Trimming removed 4 bases from V and 4 bases from J, with 22 bases in between. CDR3 coding DNA: TGTGCCAGCAGCCGAGATTTGGCCAGGGATCGAGTCACTGAAGCTTTCTTT. This encodes CASSRDLARDRVTEAFF.

The chain couples TRBV5-1 to TRBJ2-7; 7 nucleotides agree with TRBD2. J gave up 2 bases and V 0 bases, and 5 bases lay outside the gene matches. The CDR3 loop spans 15 amino acids. Germline V CDR1 and CDR2: SGHRS, YFSETQ. The CDR3 loop reads CASSLAGGLTYEQYF. The CDR3 DNA follows: TGCGCCAGCAGCTTGGCGGGGGGACTTACCTACGAGCAGTACTTC.

The chain couples TRBV30 to TRBJ1-1, with D possibly being TRBD1 (6 bases). V lost 5 bases and J 3 bases, leaving 16 bases between the germline ends. The CDR3 runs to 14 residues. Germline loops: CDR1 GTSNPN, CDR2 SVGIG (reference sequence). The CDR3 loop reads CAWGFRGAYTEAFF. In DNA, the CDR3 is TGTGCCTGGGGATTCAGGGGAGCGTACACTGAAGCTTTCTTT. Complete variable domain (other parts from reference TRBV30 and TRBJ1-1): SQTIHQWPATLVQPVGSPLSLECTVEGTSNPNLYWYRQAAGRGLQLLFYSVGIGQISSEVPQNLSASRPQDRQFILSSKKLLLSDSGFYLCAWGFRGAYTEAFFGQGTRLTVV.

This chain links TRBV6-1 with TRBJ1-4; 9 bases are a match to TRBD1. This CDR3 is built from 17 residues. J lost 8 bases, V lost 4 bases, and 14 bases had no gene match. Germline loops: CDR1 MNHNS, CDR2 SASEGT. CDR3 nucleotide sequence: TGTGCCAGCAGTGTCCCCCTTTTGGGGACAGGGAACGAAAAACTGTTTTTT. Protein product: CASSVPLLGTGNEKLFF.

This rearrangement joins TRBV18 to TRBJ2-7; D may be TRBD2 (5 bases). V lost 5 bases, J lost 3 bases, and 8 bases lay in between. The CDR3 spans 12 residues. CDR1 and CDR2 from the germline V gene are KGHSH and LQKENI. The CDR3 protein is CASSSEGYEQYF. The CDR3 nucleotides are TGTGCCAGCTCATCCGAGGGCTACGAGCAGTACTTC.

This clone appeared once. V usage is TRBV27 and J usage is TRBJ1-6; no clear D gene. The CDR3 runs to 17 residues. The germline V gene encodes CDR1 MNHEY and CDR2 SMNVEV (reference sequence). With 3 bases removed from V and 0 bases from J, the gap between germline ends came to 12 bases. The CDR3 region is CASSLTSPSSYNSPLHF. The CDR3 DNA follows: TGTGCCAGCAGTTTGACAAGTCCGAGCTCCTATAATTCACCCCTCCACTTT.

This clone was picked up a small number of times. V and J are TRBV5-6 and TRBJ2-7, with a tentative D call TRBD2 (6 bases). This CDR3 has 15 residues. Germline V lookup: CDR1 SGHDT, CDR2 YYEEEE. Trimming shortened V by 6 bases and J by 6 bases, and 22 bases separated the two germline ends. The CDR3 sequence: CASNLQGPRDFEQYF. The CDR3 nucleotides are TGTGCCAGCAACCTCCAGGGCCCGCGGGACTTCGAGCAGTACTTC.

V gene TRBV7-9 combines with J gene TRBJ2-1, with 9 bases fitting TRBD2. The CDR3 length is 18 residues. Germline CDR1 is SEHNR and CDR2 is FQNEAQ (reference sequence). V lost 5 bases, J lost 2 bases, and 13 bases stayed unmatched. In DNA, the CDR3 is TGTGCCAGCAGCGCCCCTTTAGCGGGAGTAGTCACCTACAATGAGCAGTTCTTC. This sequence encodes CASSAPLAGVVTYNEQFF.

Here the CDR3 reads CASSFRQNTEAFF. CDR3 sequence (DNA): TGCGCCAGCAGCTTCAGACAGAACACTGAAGCTTTCTTT. V usage is TRBV5-1 and J usage is TRBJ1-1; the D is unclear. Per the germline V gene, CDR1 is SGHRS and CDR2 is YFSETQ. This CDR3 spans 13 amino acids. The ends were cut back, 2 bases at V and 1 base at J, with 6 bases in the middle.

V gene TRBV27 combines with J gene TRBJ2-1; 12 nucleotides match TRBD2. The length of the CDR3 is 20 residues. The germline CDR1 and CDR2 sequences are MNHEY and SMNVEV (reference sequence). V was pared by 5 bases and J by 2 bases, with 16 bases of the junction left unmatched. The CDR3 loop is CASSPYRASGRATPYNEQFF. In DNA, the CDR3 is TGTGCCAGCAGTCCCTACCGGGCTAGCGGGAGGGCGACCCCCTACAATGAGCAGTTCTTC.

This chain connects TRBV10-3 to TRBJ2-1; 9 nucleotides line up with TRBD1. Trimming at V came to 3 bases and at J to 9 bases, leaving 6 bases not matched to a gene. From germline, CDR1 is ENHRY and CDR2 SYGVKD. The CDR3 loop spans 14 amino acids. This CDR3 reads CAISDGTGSAEQFF. CDR3 DNA: TGTGCCATCAGTGACGGGACAGGGTCCGCTGAGCAGTTCTTC.

This chain uses TRBV18 with TRBJ1-5, with D perhaps matching TRBD1 (6 bases). The CDR3 contains 15 residues. Trimming cost V 6 bases and J 1 base, with 13 bases left between them. The germline V gene has CDR1 KGHSH and CDR2 LQKENI. CDR3 sequence reads: CASSSGVSSNQPQHF. CDR3 coding DNA: TGTGCCAGCTCGTCAGGGGTATCGAGCAATCAGCCCCAGCATTTT. Drawing the rest from reference TRBV18 and TRBJ1-5, the complete variable domain is NAGVMQNPRHLVRRRGQEARLRCSPMKGHSHVYWYRQLPEEGLKFMVYLQKENIIDESGMPKERFSAEFPKEGPSILRIQQVVRGDSAAYFCASSSGVSSNQPQHFGDGTRLSIL.

This clone was picked up one time. The chain recombines TRBV27 with TRBJ2-3; 7 nucleotides match TRBD1. The junction had 6 bases not matched to a gene; V was cut back by 6 bases and J by 3 bases. Germline V CDR1 and CDR2: MNHEY, SMNVEV (reference sequence). There are 14 residues in the CDR3. The CDR3 loop reads CASSLRGRTDTQYF. The CDR3 bases are TGTGCCAGCAGCCTGAGGGGGCGTACAGATACGCAGTATTTT.

The chain combines TRBV14 with TRBJ1-3, with D hard to call. Deletions cut 4 bases from V and 4 bases from J, with 5 bases between. The CDR3 extends over 12 amino acids. Germline-derived CDR1 and CDR2 are SGHDN and FVKESK. The CDR3 here is CASSRIGNTIYF. The CDR3 nucleotides are TGTGCCAGCAGCCGTATCGGAAACACCATATATTTT.

J is TRBJ2-7 and V is TRBV27; a weak D match, TRBD1 (6 bases). The germline V and J ends were trimmed by 7 bases and 12 bases, with 25 bases remaining between them. The germline V gene encodes CDR1 MNHEY and CDR2 SMNVEV (reference sequence). CDR3 length: 14 residues. In DNA form, the CDR3 reads TGTGCCAGCACCCCAGGGGCAGGGATCCCATTATGGTACTTC. Its protein product is CASTPGAGIPLWYF.

The chain uses TRBV7-9 and TRBJ2-2, with D possibly matching TRBD2 (6 bases). Trimming pared 5 bases from V and 3 bases from J, leaving 16 bases between. The CDR3 sequence is 16 residues long. CDR1 and CDR2 (germline): SEHNR, FQNEAQ (reference sequence). CDR3 sequence (DNA): TGTGCCAGCAGCACCTCTGGGGGACTTTACACCGGGGAGCTGTTTTTT. Translating it yields CASSTSGGLYTGELFF.

The chain recombines TRBV30 with TRBJ1-6; a weak D match, TRBD1 (5 bases). The CDR3 has 14 amino acids. Germline V gene data show CDR1 as GTSNPN and CDR2 as SVGIG (reference sequence). Trimming took 6 bases from V and 7 from J, leaving 16 bases between them. CDR3 residues: CACYPGLGNSPLHF. The CDR3 DNA sequence: TGTGCCTGCTACCCAGGGTTGGGAAATTCACCCCTCCACTTT.